Following are 4 T cell receptor beta chains from one sample sequenced in a study of molecular identifiers for immune sequencing clone quantification. MiXCR, run by TCRdb on the PCR reads, gives a single entry per CDR3 protein. The sample holds 300,000 to 400,000 distinct CDR3 sequences, roughly a quarter seen once. The specimen sequenced was naive CD8+ T cells from blood, with Jurkat cell RNA spiked in. Subset: FACS-sorted CD8+CD4-CCR7+CD45RA+ naive T cells. The receptor source for this set is a human donor in good health. Some libraries in this study had Jurkat cell RNA spiked in.

The chain has TRBV10-3 and TRBJ2-3; TRBD2 matches 9 bases. The CDR3 length is 15 residues. CDR1 is ENHRY, CDR2 SYGVKD, per germline. Trimming cost V 4 bases and J 5 bases; bases outside gene matches: 7. This CDR3 reads CAISGAGGPQDTQYF. In DNA form, the CDR3 reads TGTGCCATCAGTGGGGCGGGGGGGCCTCAAGATACGCAGTATTTT.

This clonotype appeared many times. The chain couples TRBV29-1 to TRBJ2-2; no reliable D call. The germline V gene encodes CDR1 SQVTM and CDR2 ANQGSEA. Trimming took off 4 bases at V and 5 bases at J, with 8 bases between the two ends. This CDR3 spans 12 amino acids. CDR3 region: CSVAKGTGELFF. As DNA, the CDR3 is TGCAGCGTTGCTAAGGGTACCGGGGAGCTGTTTTTT.

Concerning this clonotype: With a much larger clone just one base away, this may be a read error. The J gene is TRBJ1-5, the V gene TRBV6-6; D unresolved. CDR1 is MNHNY and CDR2 is SVGAGI in the germline V gene (reference sequence). The CDR3 contains 12 residues. Trimming removed 6 bases at V and 9 bases at J, with 12 bases between. CDR3 in amino acids: CASSSVFPPQHF. The CDR3 nucleotides read TGTGCCAGCAGCTCGGTTTTTCCGCCCCAGCATTTT.

V usage is TRBV13 and J usage is TRBJ2-5; D is undetermined. Trimming pared 5 bases from V and 7 bases from J, leaving 11 bases between. Germline CDR1 is PRHDT and CDR2 is FYEKMQ (reference sequence). The CDR3 consists of 12 residues. The CDR3 loop is CASSPDSGTQYF. Here the CDR3 DNA reads TGTGCCAGCAGCCCCGACTCGGGGACCCAGTACTTC.